This T cell receptor (beta chain) was found in a study of control samples from healthy donors and cancer patients. V gave up 6 bases and J gave up 1 base, with 18 bases separating them. CDR1 SGHAT and CDR2 FQNNGV come from the germline V gene. This CDR3 spans 16 amino acids. Sequencing used immunoSEQ multiplex PCR; TCRdb keeps in-frame clones, though not all of them. Of approximately 130,000 clones listed, about nine tenths are singletons. Material for sequencing was blood. The receptor comes from a man aged 40-50 years in good health. V usage is TRBV11-2 and J usage is TRBJ2-5, with D tentatively TRBD1 (5 bases). In DNA form, the CDR3 reads TGTGCCAGCAGACCCGGGCCCGAAGGGGCCCAAGAGACCCAGTACTTC. This sequence encodes CASRPGPEGAQETQYF.